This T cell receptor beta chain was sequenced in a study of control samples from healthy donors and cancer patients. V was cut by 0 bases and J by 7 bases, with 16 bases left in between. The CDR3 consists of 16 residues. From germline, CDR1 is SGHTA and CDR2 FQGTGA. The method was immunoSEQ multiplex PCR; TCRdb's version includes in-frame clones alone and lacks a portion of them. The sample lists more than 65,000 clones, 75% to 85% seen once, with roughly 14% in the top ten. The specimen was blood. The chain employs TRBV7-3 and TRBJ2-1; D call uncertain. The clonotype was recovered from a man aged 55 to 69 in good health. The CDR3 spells CASSLTASGHGNEQFF. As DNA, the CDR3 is TGTGCCAGCAGCTTAACGGCGTCCGGGCATGGGAATGAGCAGTTCTTC.